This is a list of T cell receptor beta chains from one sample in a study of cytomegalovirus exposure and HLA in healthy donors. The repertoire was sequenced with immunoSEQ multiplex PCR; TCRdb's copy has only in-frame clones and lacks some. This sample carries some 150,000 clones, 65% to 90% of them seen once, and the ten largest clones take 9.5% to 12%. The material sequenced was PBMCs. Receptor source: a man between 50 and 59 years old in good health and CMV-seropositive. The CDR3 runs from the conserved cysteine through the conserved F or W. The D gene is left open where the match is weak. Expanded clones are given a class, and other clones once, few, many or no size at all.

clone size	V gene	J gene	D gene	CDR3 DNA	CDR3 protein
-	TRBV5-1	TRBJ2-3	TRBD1	TGCGCCAGCAGCCCCGGGACAGCGACAGATACGCAGTATTTT	CASSPGTATDTQYF
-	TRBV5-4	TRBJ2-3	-	TGTGCCAGCAGCTTCCCCTGGGGAGCCCCAGATACGCAGTATTTT	CASSFPWGAPDTQYF
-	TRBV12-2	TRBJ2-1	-	TGTGCAAGTCGCTTAGAAGGGACTAGCGGGAGGGTAGGGCAGTTCTTC	CASRLEGTSGRVGQFF
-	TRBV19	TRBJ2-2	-	TGTGCCAGTTGGGCCCTTGGCGGGGAGCTGTTTTTT	CASWALGGELFF
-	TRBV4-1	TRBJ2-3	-	TGCGCCAGCAGCCAAGATCGGGGTGGGGTACAAACAGATACGCAGTATTTT	CASSQDRGGVQTDTQYF
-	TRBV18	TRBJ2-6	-	TGTGCCAGCTCACCAGGGTTCTTTACGACAGCCTTCTCCCGAGAGTCTGGGGCCAACGTCCTGACTTTC	CASSPGFFTTAFSRESGANVLTF
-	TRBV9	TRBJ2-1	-	TGTGCCAGCAGCGTAGTTTCCCTCTCCCATGAGCAGTTCTTC	CASSVVSLSHEQFF
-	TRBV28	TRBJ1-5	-	TGTGCCAGCGTTCCCCGCCAGGGGTCAATCGTGCCCCAGCATTTT	CASVPRQGSIVPQHF
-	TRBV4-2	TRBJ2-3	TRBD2	TGTGCCAGCAGCCAAGACGGGGGGGGTGCTAGCACAGATACGCAGTATTTT	CASSQDGGGASTDTQYF
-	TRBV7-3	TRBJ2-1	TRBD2	TGTGCCAGCAGCCCCCGTGATAGCGGGGATGGCAATGAGCAGTTCTTC	CASSPRDSGDGNEQFF
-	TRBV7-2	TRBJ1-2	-	TGTGCCAGCAGCTTAGATGGGCAGAACTACACCTTC	CASSLDGQNYTF
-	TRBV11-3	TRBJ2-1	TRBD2	TGTGCCAGCTCAACCTCTAGCGGGGCCTCCTACAATGAGCAGTTCTTC	CASSTSSGASYNEQFF
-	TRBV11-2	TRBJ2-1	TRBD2	TGTGCCAGCAGGAGTCGCCTAGCGGGGTTCTACAATGAGCAGTTCTTC	CASRSRLAGFYNEQFF
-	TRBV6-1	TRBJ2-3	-	TGTGCCAGCAGTGAAAGAGACAGTACAGATACGCAGTATTTT	CASSERDSTDTQYF
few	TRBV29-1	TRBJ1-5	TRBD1	TGCAGCGTTGGACAGGGGCAGGATCAGCCCCAGCATTTT	CSVGQGQDQPQHF
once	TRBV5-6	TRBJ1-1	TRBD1	TGTGCCAGCAGCTTGGGACAGGGCTCTGAAGCTTTCTTT	CASSLGQGSEAFF
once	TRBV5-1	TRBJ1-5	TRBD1	TGCGCCAGCAGCTTGGAGGGACGGACAGGGGCCCAGCATTTT	CASSLEGRTGAQHF
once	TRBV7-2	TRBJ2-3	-	TGTGCCAGCAGCCCGTCGGCAGGCATCACAGATACGCAGTATTTT	CASSPSAGITDTQYF
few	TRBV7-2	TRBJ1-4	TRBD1	TGTGCCAGCAGCTTGACGGACAGGAATGAAAAACTGTTTTTT	CASSLTDRNEKLFF
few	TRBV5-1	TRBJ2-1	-	TGCGCCAGCAGAGACCGAGGGACCTACAATGAGCAGTTCTTC	CASRDRGTYNEQFF
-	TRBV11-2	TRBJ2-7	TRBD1	TGTGCCAGCAGCTACACTTCTGGGACAGGGCTCGAGCAGTACTTC	CASSYTSGTGLEQYF
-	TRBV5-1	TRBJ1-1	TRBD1	TGCGCCAGCAGCGCCTTAACAGGGGGGGAGGCTTTCTTT	CASSALTGGEAFF
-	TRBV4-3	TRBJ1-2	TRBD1	TGCGCCAGCAGCCAAGATACGGGACAGGCATCCCTAGGCATCTATGGCTACACCTTC	CASSQDTGQASLGIYGYTF
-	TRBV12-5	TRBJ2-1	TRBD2	TGTGCTAGTGGTAAAGGGACTAGCGGGAGTACTGAGCAGTTCTTC	CASGKGTSGSTEQFF
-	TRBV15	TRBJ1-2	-	TGTGCCACCAGCAGAGGACTTGAGCAGCTTAACTATGGCTACACCTTC	CATSRGLEQLNYGYTF